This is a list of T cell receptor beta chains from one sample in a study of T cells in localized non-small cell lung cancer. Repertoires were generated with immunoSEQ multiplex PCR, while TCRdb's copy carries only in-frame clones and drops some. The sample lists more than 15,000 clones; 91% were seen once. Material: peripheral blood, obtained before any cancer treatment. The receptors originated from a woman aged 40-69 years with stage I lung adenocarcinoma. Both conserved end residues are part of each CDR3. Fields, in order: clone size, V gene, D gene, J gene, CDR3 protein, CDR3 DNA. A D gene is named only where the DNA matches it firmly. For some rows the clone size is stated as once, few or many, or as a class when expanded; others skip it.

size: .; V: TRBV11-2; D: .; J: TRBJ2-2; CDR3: CASSLDLVRELFF; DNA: TGTGCCAGCAGCTTAGATTTGGTACGAGAGCTGTTTTTT
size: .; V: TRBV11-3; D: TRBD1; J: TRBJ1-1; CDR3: CASSLRGTGPAFF; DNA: TGTGCCAGCAGCTTGAGAGGGACAGGGCCGGCTTTCTTT
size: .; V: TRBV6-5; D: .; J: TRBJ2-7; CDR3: CASSSLPGAPYEQYF; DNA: TGTGCCAGCAGTTCCCTCCCAGGGGCCCCCTACGAGCAGTACTTC
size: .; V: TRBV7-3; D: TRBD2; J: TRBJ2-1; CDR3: CASSDGGTNEQFF; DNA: TGTGCCAGCAGCGACGGGGGGACCAATGAGCAGTTCTTC
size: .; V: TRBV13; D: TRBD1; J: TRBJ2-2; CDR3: CASSRGTDTGELFF; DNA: TGTGCCAGCAGCCGAGGGACAGACACCGGGGAGCTGTTTTTT
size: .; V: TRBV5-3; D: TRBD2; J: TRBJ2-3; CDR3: CARSLGSGRATSTDTQYF; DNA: TGTGCCAGAAGCTTAGGTAGCGGGAGGGCTACTAGCACAGATACGCAGTATTTT
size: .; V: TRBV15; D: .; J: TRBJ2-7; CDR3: CATSRGAEALYEQYF; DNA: TGTGCCACCAGCAGAGGGGCGGAGGCCTTATACGAGCAGTACTTC
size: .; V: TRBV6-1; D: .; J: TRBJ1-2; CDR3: CASSELMSGGRYGYTF; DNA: TGTGCCAGCAGTGAATTAATGTCCGGGGGCCGGTATGGCTACACCTTC
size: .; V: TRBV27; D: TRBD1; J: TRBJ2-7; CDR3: CASRGFRTGGYEQYF; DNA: TGTGCCAGCAGGGGATTCAGGACAGGGGGTTACGAGCAGTACTTC
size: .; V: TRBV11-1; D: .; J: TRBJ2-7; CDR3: CASSLDPQGYEQYF; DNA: TGTGCCAGCAGCTTAGACCCGCAGGGCTACGAGCAGTACTTC
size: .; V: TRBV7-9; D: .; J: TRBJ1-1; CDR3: CASSFTESTEAFF; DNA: TGTGCCAGCAGCTTCACGGAGAGCACTGAAGCTTTCTTT
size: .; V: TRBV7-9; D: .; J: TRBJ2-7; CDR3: CASSSDYYEQYF; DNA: TGTGCCAGCAGCTCCGACTACTACGAGCAGTACTTC
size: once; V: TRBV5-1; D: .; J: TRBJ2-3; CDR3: CASSLANQGGGTQYF; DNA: TGCGCCAGCAGCTTGGCCAATCAGGGGGGGGGTACGCAGTATTTT
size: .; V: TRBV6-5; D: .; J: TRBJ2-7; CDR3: CASSFGGEQYF; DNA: TGTGCCAGCAGTTTTGGGGGCGAGCAGTACTTC
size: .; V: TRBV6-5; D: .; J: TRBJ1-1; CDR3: CASSYRGGNTEAFF; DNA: TGTGCCAGCAGTTACCGTGGCGGGAACACTGAAGCTTTCTTT
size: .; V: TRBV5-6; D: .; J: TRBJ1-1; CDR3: CASSLTLDSDNTEAFF; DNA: TGTGCCAGCAGCTTAACACTGGACAGTGATAACACTGAAGCTTTCTTT
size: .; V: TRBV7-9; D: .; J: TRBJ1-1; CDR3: CASSPGRTEAFF; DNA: TGTGCCAGCAGCCCCGGCCGAACTGAAGCTTTCTTT
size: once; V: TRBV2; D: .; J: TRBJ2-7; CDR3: CASRAVGINYSYEQYF; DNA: TGTGCCAGTCGGGCGGTAGGGATCAACTATTCCTACGAGCAGTACTTC
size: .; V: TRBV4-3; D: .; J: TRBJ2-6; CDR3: CASSRDSTTSGANVLTF; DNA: TGCGCCAGCAGCCGGGACTCGACAACGTCTGGGGCCAACGTCCTGACTTTC
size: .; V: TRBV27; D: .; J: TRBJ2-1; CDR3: CASSSPGKRGYNEQFF; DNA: TGTGCCAGCAGTTCACCGGGTAAACGGGGCTACAATGAGCAGTTCTTC
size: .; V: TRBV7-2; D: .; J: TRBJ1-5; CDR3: CASSLVGVSNQPQHF; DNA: TGTGCCAGCAGCTTAGTGGGGGTTAGCAATCAGCCCCAGCATTTT
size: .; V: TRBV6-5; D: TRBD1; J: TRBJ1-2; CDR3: CASTVLGQGYGYTF; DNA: TGTGCCAGCACCGTACTAGGACAGGGGTATGGCTACACCTTC
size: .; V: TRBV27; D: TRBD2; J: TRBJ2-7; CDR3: CASGGLAGGLSYEQYF; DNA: TGTGCCAGCGGGGGACTAGCGGGAGGCCTCTCCTACGAGCAGTACTTC
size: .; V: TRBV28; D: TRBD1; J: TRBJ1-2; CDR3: CASGSTGTGGRYTF; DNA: TGTGCCAGCGGTAGTACCGGGACAGGGGGTCGCTACACCTTC
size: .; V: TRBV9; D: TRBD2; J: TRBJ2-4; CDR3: CASSVAEAGGHIQYF; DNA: TGTGCCAGCAGCGTAGCCGAGGCGGGGGGGCACATTCAGTACTTC
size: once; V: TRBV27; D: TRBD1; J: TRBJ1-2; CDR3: CASKPFRGLSGYTF; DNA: TGTGCCAGCAAACCCTTCAGGGGGCTAAGTGGCTACACCTTC
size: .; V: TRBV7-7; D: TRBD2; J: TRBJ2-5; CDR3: CASSEGGSETQYF; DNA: TGTGCTAGCAGCGAGGGAGGGAGTGAGACCCAGTACTTC
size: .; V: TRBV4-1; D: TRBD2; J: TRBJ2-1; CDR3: CASSQGLAGRYYEQFF; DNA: TGCGCCAGCAGCCAGGGACTAGCGGGGCGATACTATGAGCAGTTCTTC
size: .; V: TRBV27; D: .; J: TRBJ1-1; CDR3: CASSLYTEAFF; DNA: TGTGCCAGCAGTCTTTACACTGAAGCTTTCTTT
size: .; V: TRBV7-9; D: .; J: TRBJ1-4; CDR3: CASSPGHAATNEKLFF; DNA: TGTGCCAGCAGCCCCGGCCATGCAGCAACTAATGAAAAACTGTTTTTT
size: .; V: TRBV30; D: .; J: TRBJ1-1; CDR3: CAWSVQVGGGAFF; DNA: TGTGCCTGGAGTGTACAGGTTGGGGGGGGAGCTTTCTTT
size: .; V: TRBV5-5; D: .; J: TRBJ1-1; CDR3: CASSLRDMNTEAFF; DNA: TGTGCCAGCAGCTTAAGGGATATGAACACTGAAGCTTTCTTT
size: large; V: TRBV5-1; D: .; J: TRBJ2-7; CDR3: CASSFGGYEQYF; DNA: TGCGCCAGCAGCTTCGGCGGGTACGAGCAGTACTTC
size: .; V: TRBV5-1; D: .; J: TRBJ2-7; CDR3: CASSLGPAASSSYEQYF; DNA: TGCGCCAGCAGCTTGGGGCCGGCGGCCTCCAGCTCCTACGAGCAGTACTTC
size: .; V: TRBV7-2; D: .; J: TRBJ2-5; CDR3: CASSLQRALQETQYF; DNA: TGTGCCAGCAGCTTACAGCGGGCCCTCCAAGAGACCCAGTACTTC
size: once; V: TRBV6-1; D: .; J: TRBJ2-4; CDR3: CASSLQDERGIQYF; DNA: TGTGCCAGCAGTCTACAGGACGAAAGGGGCATTCAGTACTTC
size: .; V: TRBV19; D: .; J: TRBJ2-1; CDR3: CASSIASYNEQFF; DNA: TGTGCCAGTAGCATCGCTAGCTACAATGAGCAGTTCTTC
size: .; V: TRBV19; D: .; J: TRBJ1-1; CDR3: CASRRQGNTEAFF; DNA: TGTGCCAGTAGGAGGCAGGGCAACACTGAAGCTTTCTTT
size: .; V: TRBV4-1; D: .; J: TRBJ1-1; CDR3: CASSQNREADAFF; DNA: TGCGCCAGCAGCCAAAACAGGGAGGCGGACGCTTTCTTT
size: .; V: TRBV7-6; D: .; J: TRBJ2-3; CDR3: CASSSRGFADTQYF; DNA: TGTGCCAGCAGCTCCCGGGGATTCGCAGATACGCAGTATTTT
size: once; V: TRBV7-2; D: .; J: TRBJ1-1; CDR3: CASSPGGAEAFF; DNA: TGTGCCAGCAGCCCCGGGGGAGCTGAAGCTTTCTTT
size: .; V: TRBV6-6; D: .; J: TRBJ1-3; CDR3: CAEAGDGNTIYF; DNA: TGTGCCGAAGCAGGGGACGGAAACACCATATATTTT
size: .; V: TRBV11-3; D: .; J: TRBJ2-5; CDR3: CASSLETPPQETQYF; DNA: TGTGCCAGCAGCTTAGAGACCCCCCCCCAAGAGACCCAGTACTTC
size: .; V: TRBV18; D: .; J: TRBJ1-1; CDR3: CASSRGSTGETEAFF; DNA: TGTGCCAGCTCACGGGGTAGTACCGGGGAAACTGAAGCTTTCTTT
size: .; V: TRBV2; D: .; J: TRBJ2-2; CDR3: CASSRTGAITGELFF; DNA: TGTGCCAGCAGCCGCACGGGGGCAATCACCGGGGAGCTGTTTTTT
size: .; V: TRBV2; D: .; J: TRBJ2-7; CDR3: CASSPGGGGRYEQYF; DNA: TGTGCCAGCAGTCCCGGGGGAGGGGGTCGGTACGAGCAGTACTTC
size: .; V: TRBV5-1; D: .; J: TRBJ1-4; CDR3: CASSLMSNEKLFF; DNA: TGCGCCAGCAGCTTAATGTCTAATGAAAAACTGTTTTTT
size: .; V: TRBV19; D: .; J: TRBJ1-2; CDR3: CASSIVRDNGGYTF; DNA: TGTGCCAGTAGTATAGTCCGGGACAATGGTGGCTACACCTTC
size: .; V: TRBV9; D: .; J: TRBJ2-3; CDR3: CASSGLRVGTDTQYF; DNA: TGTGCCAGCAGCGGCCTCAGGGTGGGCACAGATACGCAGTATTTT
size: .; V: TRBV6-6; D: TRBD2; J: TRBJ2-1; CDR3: CANSRLANEQFF; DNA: TGTGCCAACAGCCGACTAGCGAATGAGCAGTTCTTC